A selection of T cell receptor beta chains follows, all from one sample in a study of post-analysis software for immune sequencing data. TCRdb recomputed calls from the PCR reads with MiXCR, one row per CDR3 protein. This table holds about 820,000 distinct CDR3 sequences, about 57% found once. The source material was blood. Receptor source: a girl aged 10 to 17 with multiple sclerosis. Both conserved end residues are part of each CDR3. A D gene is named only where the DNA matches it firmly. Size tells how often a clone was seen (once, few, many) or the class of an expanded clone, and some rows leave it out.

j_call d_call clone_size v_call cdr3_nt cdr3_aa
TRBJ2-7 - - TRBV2 TGTGCCAGCACCCCATGGGGGTACGAGCAGTACTTC CASTPWGYEQYF
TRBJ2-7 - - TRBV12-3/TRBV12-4 TGTGCCAGCAGTTTCTCCCAGCTCTATGAGCAGTACTTC CASSFSQLYEQYF
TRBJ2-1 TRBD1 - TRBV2 TGTGCCAGCACTACGGGACAGGGGGGCGAGCAGTTCTTC CASTTGQGGEQFF
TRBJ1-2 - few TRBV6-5 TGTGCCAGCAGTTCCCTCATTGCTAACTATGGCTACACCTTC CASSSLIANYGYTF
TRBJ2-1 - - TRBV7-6 TGTGCCAGCAGCTTAGAGCCGGAGGGGCCCTACAATGAGCAGTTCTTC CASSLEPEGPYNEQFF
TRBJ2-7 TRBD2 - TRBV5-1 TGCGCCAGCAGCTTGGTGGCTAGCGGGTGCCACGAGCAGTACTTC CASSLVASGCHEQYF
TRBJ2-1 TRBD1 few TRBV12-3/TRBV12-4 TGTGCCAGCAGCTACGGGACAGACCACAATGAGCAGTTCTTC CASSYGTDHNEQFF
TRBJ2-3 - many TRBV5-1 TGCGCCAGCAGCCAAGGGGACTGGTTCACAGATACGCAGTATTTT CASSQGDWFTDTQYF
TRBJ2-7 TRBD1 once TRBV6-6 TGTGCCAGCAGTTACTCGATGGGACAGAAGGAAGACGAGCAGTACTTC CASSYSMGQKEDEQYF
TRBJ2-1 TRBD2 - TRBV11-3 TGTGCCAGCAGCCCCTACCAGGGACTAGCGGGACTTGGTGAGCAGTTCTTC CASSPYQGLAGLGEQFF
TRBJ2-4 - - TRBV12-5 TGTGCTAGTGGTTTTTGGGATGAGCAGTACTTC CASGFWDEQYF
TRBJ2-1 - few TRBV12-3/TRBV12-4 TGTGCCAGCAGTCCTGGACTCAGCAATGAGCAGTTCTTC CASSPGLSNEQFF
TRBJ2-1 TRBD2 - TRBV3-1 TGTGCCAGCAGCTACGTATCGGGACTAGCGGGAGGGCCCTACAATGAGCAGTTCTTC CASSYVSGLAGGPYNEQFF
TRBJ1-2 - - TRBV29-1 TGCAGCGTTGATATACAGAACTATGGCTACACCTTC CSVDIQNYGYTF
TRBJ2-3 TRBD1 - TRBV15 TGTGCCACCAGCAGACTCGGGACAGACACAGATACGCAGTATTTT CATSRLGTDTDTQYF
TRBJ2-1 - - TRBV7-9 TGTGCCAGCAGCTCAAGGTCGTGGGAGTACAATGAGCAGTTCTTC CASSSRSWEYNEQFF
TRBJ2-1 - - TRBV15 TGTGCCACCAGCAGCCTGATCTGGGCAGACAATGAGCAGTTCTTC CATSSLIWADNEQFF
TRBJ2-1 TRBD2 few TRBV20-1 TGCAGTGCTAGAGACGGCGGGAGATCAGGTAGTGAGCAGTTCTTC CSARDGGRSGSEQFF
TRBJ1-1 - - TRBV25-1 TGTGCCAGCAGTGAAATCAAACCGAGGAACACTGAAGCTTTCTTT CASSEIKPRNTEAFF
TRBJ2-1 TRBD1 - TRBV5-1 TGCGCCAGCAGCACCGGGACAGGGGGCCCCTACAATGAGCAGTTCTTC CASSTGTGGPYNEQFF
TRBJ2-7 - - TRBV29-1 TGCAGCGTTCGAGTAGCTGCATACGAGCAGTACTTC CSVRVAAYEQYF
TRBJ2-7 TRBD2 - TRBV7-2 TGTGCCAGCAGCTTAGTAGCGGGCCTCTCTAGCTCCTACGAGCAGTACTTC CASSLVAGLSSSYEQYF
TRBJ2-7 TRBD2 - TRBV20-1 TGCAGTGCTAGAGACGAGCGGGGGAACCACGAGCAGTACTTC CSARDERGNHEQYF
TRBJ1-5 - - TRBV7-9 TGTGCCAGCAGCGGGCGCCAATGGATTTCGAATCAGCCCCAGCATTTT CASSGRQWISNQPQHF
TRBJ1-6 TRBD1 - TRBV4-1 TGCGCCAGCAGCCTGTCCGGGACAGGGGGCGTCTATTCACCCCTCCACTTT CASSLSGTGGVYSPLHF
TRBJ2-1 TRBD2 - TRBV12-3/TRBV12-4 TGTGCCAGCAGTCCAGGGAGGGGTTCCTACAATGAGCAGTTCTTC CASSPGRGSYNEQFF
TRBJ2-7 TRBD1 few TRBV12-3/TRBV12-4 TGTGCCAGCAGTACCCCGGGACAGGGGGTTTACGAGCAGTACTTC CASSTPGQGVYEQYF
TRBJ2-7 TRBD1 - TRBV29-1 TGCAGCGGCACTCGGGACAGGGACTCCTACGAGCAGTACTTC CSGTRDRDSYEQYF
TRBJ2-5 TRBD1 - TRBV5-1 TGCGCCAGCAGCTTCTGGGGCGACAGGGGGCAGGGGACCCAGTACTTC CASSFWGDRGQGTQYF
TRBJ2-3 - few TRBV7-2 TGTGCCAGCAGCTTATCATATCATAGCACAGATACGCAGTATTTT CASSLSYHSTDTQYF
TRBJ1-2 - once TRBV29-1 TGCAGTATTACCCAGGGGATAGGCTATGGCTACACCTTC CSITQGIGYGYTF